A single sample is the source of the 23 T cell receptor beta chains below, sequenced in a study of response to subunit inactivated influenza vaccine. TCRdb re-called the RT-PCR reads with MiXCR, one entry per CDR3 protein. The repertoire holds around 480,000 distinct CDR3 sequences, with about 15% as singletons. The source material was CD4+ T cells sorted from PBMCs, sampled around 25 months after vaccination. These receptors all stem from a man aged 45 to 70 who received an inactivated influenza vaccine.

The V gene is TRBV6-1, the J gene TRBJ1-5; no firm D call. The CDR3 covers 14 residues. The V end lost 7 bases, the J end lost 11 bases, and 21 bases lay between the germline ends. CDR1 is MNHNS, CDR2 SASEGT, per germline. The CDR3 spells CASKGPEVLRAQHF. The CDR3 DNA reads TGTGCCAGCAAAGGCCCGGAGGTATTGAGGGCCCAGCATTTT.

This clonotype has more than one count but fewer than ten. The chain links TRBV27 to TRBJ1-5; a possible D gene is TRBD1 (5 bases). Trimming stripped 3 bases from V and 9 bases from J, with 12 bases between. The CDR3 has 13 amino acids. Per germline, CDR1 MNHEY and CDR2 SMNVEV (reference sequence). CDR3: CASSFGTEGPQHF. CDR3 sequence (DNA): TGTGCCAGCAGTTTCGGGACCGAGGGGCCCCAGCATTTT.

In this sample, this clonotype turned up many times. The chain uses TRBV9 and TRBJ2-1; 9 bases agree with TRBD2. The CDR3 consists of 15 residues. Germline V gives CDR1 SGDLS, CDR2 YYNGEE. The V and J ends lost 0 bases and 3 bases, in that order; junction bases with no gene match: 1. The CDR3 region is CASSVGLADYNEQFF. CDR3 DNA sequence: TGTGCCAGCAGCGTAGGACTAGCGGACTACAATGAGCAGTTCTTC. Full variable domain (remainder filled in from reference TRBV9 and TRBJ2-1): DSGVTQTPKHLITATGQRVTLRCSPRSGDLSVYWYQQSLDQGLQFLIQYYNGEERAKGNILERFSAQQFPDLHSELNLSSLELGDSALYFCASSVGLADYNEQFFGPGTRLTVL.

At least ten counts were recorded for this clonotype. The chain carries TRBV7-2 and TRBJ1-1, with D perhaps matching TRBD1 (6 bases). Trimming removed 0 bases from V and 1 base from J, with 9 bases in between. CDR1 and CDR2 from the germline V gene are SGHTA and FQGNSA. The CDR3 has 15 amino acids. CDR3 in amino acids: CASSLAGTQNTEAFF. CDR3 nucleotides: TGTGCCAGCAGCTTAGCGGGGACACAGAACACTGAAGCTTTCTTT.

The J gene is TRBJ2-1, the V gene TRBV11-3; no clear D gene. This CDR3 is 13 amino acids long. The germline V and J ends were trimmed by 3 bases and 10 bases, with 13 bases remaining between them. CDR1 and CDR2 (germline): SGHNT, YENEEA. The CDR3 spells CASSFAPVGEQFF. As DNA, the CDR3 is TGTGCCAGCAGCTTCGCGCCGGTGGGAGAGCAGTTCTTC.

This clonotype was counted between two and nine times. The chain carries TRBV30 and TRBJ1-4; maybe TRBD1 (5 bases). V lost 2 bases to trimming and J lost 3 bases, with 16 bases between them. Looked up from germline, CDR1 is GTSNPN and CDR2 is SVGIG (reference sequence). The CDR3 spans 16 residues. CDR3 protein: CAWSSKPGLSNEKLFF. CDR3 nucleotides: TGTGCCTGGAGTTCGAAACCAGGGTTGTCTAATGAAAAACTGTTTTTT.

The table lists this clonotype with a few counts. CDR3 sequence reads: CASRAPVGDTQYF. The CDR3 nucleotides are TGCGCCAGCAGGGCTCCGGTAGGGGATACGCAGTATTTT. The chain carries TRBV5-1 and TRBJ2-3, with unresolved D. Trimming removed 5 bases at V and 6 bases at J, with 13 bases between. Germline CDR1 reads SGHRS; CDR2 reads YFSETQ. The CDR3 contains 13 residues.

V usage is TRBV3-1 and J usage is TRBJ2-7; D gene uncertain. V lost 4 bases and J 0 bases, leaving 13 bases between the germline ends. CDR3 size: 15 residues. Germline loops: CDR1 LGHDT, CDR2 YNNKEL (reference sequence). The CDR3 here is CASSPHPRSSYEQYF. The CDR3 DNA reads TGTGCCAGCAGCCCCCATCCACGTAGCTCCTACGAGCAGTACTTC.

The V gene is TRBV20-1, the J gene TRBJ1-5; D is ambiguous. Trimming left V 2 bases short and J 1 base short, with 9 bases between. The length of the CDR3 is 14 residues. The germline gives CDR1 DFQATT, CDR2 SNEGSKA (reference sequence). DNA for the CDR3: TGCAGTGCTAGAAAAGGACGGAGCAATCAGCCCCAGCATTTT. This translates into CSARKGRSNQPQHF.

The V call is TRBV7-2, the J call TRBJ1-6; D unresolved. In germline, CDR1 is SGHTA, CDR2 FQGNSA. Deletions cut 0 bases from V and 7 bases from J, with 10 bases between. The CDR3 runs to 15 residues. This CDR3 reads CASSLASNFNSPLHF. CDR3 coding DNA: TGTGCCAGCAGCTTAGCCAGCAACTTCAATTCACCCCTCCACTTT.

J is TRBJ1-5 and V is TRBV7-9, with 7 bases aligning to TRBD1. The CDR3 runs 14 residues. Germline V CDR1 and CDR2: SEHNR, FQNEAQ (reference sequence). Trimming removed 5 bases from V and 7 bases from J; junction bases left unmatched: 8. CDR3 sequence reads: CASSQGGYGQPQHF. The CDR3 bases are TGTGCCAGCAGCCAGGGGGGTTATGGGCAGCCCCAGCATTTT. Looking up the rest from reference TRBV7-9 and TRBJ1-5 gives the full variable domain: DTGVSQNPRHKITKRGQNVTFRCDPISEHNRLYWYRQTLGQGPEFLTYFQNEAQLEKSRLLSDRFSAERPKGSFSTLEIQRTEQGDSAMYLCASSQGGYGQPQHFGDGTRLSIL.

The rearrangement links TRBV20-1 to TRBJ1-2, with D perhaps TRBD1 (5 bases). The CDR3 consists of 13 residues. Germline CDR1 and CDR2: DFQATT and SNEGSKA (reference sequence). V was cut by 3 bases and J by 4 bases, with 12 bases left in between. The CDR3 DNA reads as TGCAGTGCTAGTGCAGGGCGGGCCTATGGCTACACCTTC. The encoded protein is CSASAGRAYGYTF.

This clonotype was detected a few times. The chain employs TRBV21-1 and TRBJ2-1; whether TRBD1, the table's D call, matches the DNA was not checked. TRBV21-1 is recorded as a pseudogene. The CDR3 has 17 amino acids. The CDR3, as DNA: TGTGCCAGCAGCAACCGATCCCGGTGGTACGGATACGATGAGCAGTTCTTC. It translates to CASSNRSRWYGYDEQFF.

The chain has TRBV12-3 or TRBV12-4 and TRBJ2-1, with D maybe TRBD2 (6 bases). Trimming cost V 8 bases and J 0 bases, with 23 bases left between them. There are 18 residues in the CDR3. This CDR3 is CASPLARPGERSYNEQFF. The CDR3 DNA reads TGTGCCAGCCCCCTGGCACGTCCGGGGGAACGCTCCTACAATGAGCAGTTCTTC.

This clonotype was seen a few times. The chain links TRBV4-2 to TRBJ1-5, with D possibly TRBD1 on 5 matching bases. Germline loops: CDR1 LGHNA, CDR2 YNFKEQ. V lost 0 bases and J lost 7, with 13 bases in between. The CDR3 is 15 residues long. The CDR3 loop reads CASSQDKRGGQPQHF. The DNA for the CDR3 is TGTGCCAGCAGCCAAGATAAGCGTGGGGGGCAGCCCCAGCATTTT.

The gene calls are TRBV6-2 or TRBV6-3 and TRBJ2-7; the D gene is possibly TRBD2 (6 bases). The CDR3 spans 14 residues. The V end lost 6 bases, the J end lost 1 base, and 13 bases lay between the germline ends. Germline CDR1 and CDR2: MNHEY and SVGEGT. The CDR3 here is CASRGLAQSYEQYF. Here the CDR3 DNA reads TGTGCCAGCAGAGGGCTAGCGCAGTCCTACGAGCAGTACTTC.

This clonotype showed up just a few times. The V call is TRBV7-2, the J call TRBJ1-2; D unresolved. Trimming cost V 2 bases and J 5 bases, with 12 bases left between them. The CDR3 has 14 residues. The V gene's germline CDR1 is SGHTA and CDR2 FQGNSA. The CDR3 here is CASSLTRGQYGYTF. As DNA, the CDR3 is TGTGCCAGCAGCTTAACCAGAGGTCAATATGGCTACACCTTC.

The chain uses TRBV6-5 and TRBJ1-4, with a weak D call TRBD1 (6 bases). Between the trimmed V and J ends, which lost 2 bases and 10 bases, there was a span of 26 bases. CDR3 length equals 18 residues. CDR1 is MNHEY, CDR2 SVGAGI, per germline. CDR3 DNA sequence: TGTGCCAGCAGTTACGCTACCGGGGGAACAGGGCTATTCGGAAAACTGTTTTTT. This gives the protein CASSYATGGTGLFGKLFF.

This rearrangement joins TRBV9 to TRBJ2-3, with 8 bases fitting TRBD1. The germline V gene has CDR1 SGDLS and CDR2 YYNGEE. The CDR3 covers 13 residues. Trimming at V came to 4 bases and at J to 4 bases, leaving 2 bases not matched to a gene. CDR3 sequence reads: CASSKDRADTQYF. In DNA form, the CDR3 reads TGTGCCAGCAGCAAGGACAGGGCAGATACGCAGTATTTT.

This chain connects TRBV7-2 to TRBJ2-7; 8 bases agree with TRBD1. The CDR3 sequence is 15 residues long. V was pared by 4 bases and J by 3 bases, with 8 bases of the junction left unmatched. Germline CDR1 reads SGHTA; CDR2 reads FQGNSA. The CDR3 bases are TGTGCCAGCAGCTCCGACGGGACAGGAGGCTACGAGCAGTACTTC. Its protein product is CASSSDGTGGYEQYF.

This clonotype has just a few counts. The rearrangement links TRBV29-1 to TRBJ1-1, with a weak D call TRBD1 (5 bases). CDR1 SQVTM and CDR2 ANQGSEA come from the germline V gene. V lost 6 bases and J 1 base, leaving 9 bases between the germline ends. CDR3 length: 12 amino acids. DNA for the CDR3: TGCAGCGTAACGCAGGGGAACACTGAAGCTTTCTTT. Its translation: CSVTQGNTEAFF.

The sample holds many counts of this clonotype. The J gene is TRBJ1-4, the V gene TRBV12-3 or TRBV12-4; possible D gene TRBD1, 5 bases. V lost 5 bases and J 5 bases, leaving 12 bases between the germline ends. The CDR3 runs 14 residues. The CDR3 DNA follows: TGTGCCAGCAGTCTAGGACACCAAAATGAAAAACTGTTTTTT. Residues: CASSLGHQNEKLFF.

This clonotype was detected only a few times. The chain combines TRBV7-2 with TRBJ2-2; 8 nucleotides agree with TRBD2. The germline V gene has CDR1 SGHTA and CDR2 FQGNSA. There are 16 residues in the CDR3. The V gene end was trimmed by 3 bases and the J gene end by 1 base; junction bases not matched to a gene: 4. CDR3: CASSLVAGGNTGELFF. In DNA, the CDR3 is TGTGCCAGCAGCTTGGTGGCGGGAGGGAACACCGGGGAGCTGTTTTTT.